The text below deals with one TCR beta chain. The V gene lost 0 bases and the J gene lost 0 bases, with 5 bases spanning the gap. The CDR3 consists of 14 residues. Germline V lookup: CDR1 MGHDK, CDR2 SYGVNS. The sample comes from a study of blood T cell repertoires in COVID-19. Study as a whole: PBMCs, B-cell-depleted T cells, or T cells were the source of the cDNA or gDNA that made up the material.

In the authors' workflow: Estimates of nucleated cell counts were drawn from the amplification of reference gene primers. Assay: immunoSEQ multiplex PCR; the TCRdb copy retains only in-frame clones and omits some. V, J and clone size are those of that table, while D and trimming were read from the DNA. The table shows about 81,000 clones, with roughly 84% occurring only once. The chain carries TRBV25-1 and TRBJ1-2; D remains unclear. Sequenced sample: peripheral blood. The receptor's source is a woman aged 70-85 years with acute or convalescent COVID-19. DNA for the CDR3: TGTGCCAGCAGTGAATATGCAGCTAACTATGGCTACACCTTC. It encodes CASSEYAANYGYTF.